The clone carrying this T cell receptor (beta chain) was seen once. Cohorts were assigned according to the clinical history that participants reported. This specimen belongs to a study of blood T cell repertoires in COVID-19. Original processing notes: Amplifying reference gene primers gave estimates of nucleated cell counts. The protocol was immunoSEQ multiplex PCR, while the TCRdb copy is restricted to in-frame clones and leaves out a portion. The V and J calls and clone size come from that table; D and trimming were worked out from the DNA. This sample has a few hundred thousand clones, with around 91% found just once. The CDR3 is 19 residues long. Germline CDR1 is MDHEN and CDR2 is SYDVKM. After removal of 6 bases from V and 4 bases from J, the junction contained 19 bases not matched to a gene.

This TCR came from a man between 18 and 35 years old who had recovered from COVID-19. The material sequenced was PBMCs or T cells enriched from blood (not recorded which). The chain employs TRBV28 and TRBJ2-3; TRBD1 aligns across 10 bases. CDR3 nucleotides: TGTGCCAGCAGGCAGACTACCGGGACAGGGGATGTTATCGCAGATACGCAGTATTTT. Translating it yields CASRQTTGTGDVIADTQYF.